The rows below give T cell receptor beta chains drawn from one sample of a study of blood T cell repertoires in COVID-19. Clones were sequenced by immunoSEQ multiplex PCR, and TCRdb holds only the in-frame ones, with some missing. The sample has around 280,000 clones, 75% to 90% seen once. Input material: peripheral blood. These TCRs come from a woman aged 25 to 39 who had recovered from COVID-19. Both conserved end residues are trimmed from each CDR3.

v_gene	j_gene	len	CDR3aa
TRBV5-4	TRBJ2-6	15	ASSLPDRSSGANVLT
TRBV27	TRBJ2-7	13	ASSSTQGVSYEQY
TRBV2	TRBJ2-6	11	AREGAGANVLT
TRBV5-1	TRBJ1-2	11	ASRRQGGGGYT
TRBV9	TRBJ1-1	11	ASSAGMNTEAF
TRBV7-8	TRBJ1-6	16	ASSLRDYSSSYNSPLH
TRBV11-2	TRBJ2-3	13	ASSLGFLSSDTQY
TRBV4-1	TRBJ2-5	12	ASSQGPGGETQY
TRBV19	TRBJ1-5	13	ASSIVQGSNQPQH
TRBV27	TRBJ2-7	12	ASSLSGQRYEQY
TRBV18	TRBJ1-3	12	ASSPQQGGNTIY
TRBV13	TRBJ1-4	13	ASSVRDRGPEKLF
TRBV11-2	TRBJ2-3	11	ASSLDVRDTQY
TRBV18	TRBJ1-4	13	ASSPADRPNEKLF
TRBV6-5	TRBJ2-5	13	ASSYYGGAQETQY
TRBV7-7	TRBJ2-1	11	ASSLDIYNEQF
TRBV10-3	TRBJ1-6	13	ASTQGRNGNSPLH
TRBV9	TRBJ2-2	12	ASSPGVLTGELF
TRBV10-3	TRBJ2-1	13	AINSRGAEGDEQF
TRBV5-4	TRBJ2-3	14	ASSPQVLAGRDTQY
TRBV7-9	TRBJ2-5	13	ASSLARGSQETQY
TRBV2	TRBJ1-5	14	ASSDWDRGSNQPQH
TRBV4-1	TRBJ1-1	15	ASSQENPGTGGREAF
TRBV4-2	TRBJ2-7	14	ASSRSSGTANYEQY
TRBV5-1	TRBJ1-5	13	ASSLGTLSNQPQH